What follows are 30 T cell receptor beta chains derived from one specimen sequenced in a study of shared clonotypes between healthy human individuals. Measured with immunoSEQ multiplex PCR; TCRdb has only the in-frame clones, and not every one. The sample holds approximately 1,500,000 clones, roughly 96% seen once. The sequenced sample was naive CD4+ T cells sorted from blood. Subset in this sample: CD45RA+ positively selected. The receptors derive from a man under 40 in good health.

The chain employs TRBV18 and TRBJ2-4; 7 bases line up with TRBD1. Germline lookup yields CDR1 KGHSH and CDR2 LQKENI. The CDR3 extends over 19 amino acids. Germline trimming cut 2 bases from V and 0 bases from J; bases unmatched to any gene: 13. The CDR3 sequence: CASSPVRQGPTLAKNIQYF. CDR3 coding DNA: TGTGCCAGCTCACCAGTCAGACAGGGTCCGACATTAGCCAAAAACATTCAGTACTTC.

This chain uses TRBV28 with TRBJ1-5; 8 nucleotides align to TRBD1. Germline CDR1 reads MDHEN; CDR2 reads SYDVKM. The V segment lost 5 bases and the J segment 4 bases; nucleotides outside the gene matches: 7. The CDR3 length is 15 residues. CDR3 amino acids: CASSPRTGQNQPQHF. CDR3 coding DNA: TGTGCCAGCAGTCCGCGGACAGGGCAAAATCAGCCCCAGCATTTT. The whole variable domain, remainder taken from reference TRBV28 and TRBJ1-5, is DVKVTQSSRYLVKRTGEKVFLECVQDMDHENMFWYRQDPGLGLRLIYFSYDVKMKEKGDIPEGYSVSREKKERFSLILESASTNQTSMYLCASSPRTGQNQPQHFGDGTRLSIL.

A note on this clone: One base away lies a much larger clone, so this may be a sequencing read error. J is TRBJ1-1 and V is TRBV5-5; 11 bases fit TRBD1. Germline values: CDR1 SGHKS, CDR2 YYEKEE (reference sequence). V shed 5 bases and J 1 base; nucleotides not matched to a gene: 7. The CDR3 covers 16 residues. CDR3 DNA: TGTGCCAGCAGGCGGACAGGGGGCAGGGGGAACACTGAAGCTTTCTTT. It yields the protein CASRRTGGRGNTEAFF. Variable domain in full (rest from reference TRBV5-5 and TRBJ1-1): DAGVTQSPTHLIKTRGQQVTLRCSPISGHKSVSWYQQVLGQGPQFIFQYYEKEERGRGNFPDRFSARQFPNYSSELNVNALLLGDSALYLCASRRTGGRGNTEAFFGQGTRLTVV.

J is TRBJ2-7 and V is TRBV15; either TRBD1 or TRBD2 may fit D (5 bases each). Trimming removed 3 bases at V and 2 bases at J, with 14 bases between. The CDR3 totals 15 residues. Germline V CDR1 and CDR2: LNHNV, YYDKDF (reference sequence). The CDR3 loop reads CATSRGDGIPYEQYF. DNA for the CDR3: TGTGCCACCAGCAGGGGGGATGGAATTCCCTACGAGCAGTACTTC.

The CDR3: CASTGLTGADYEQYF. The DNA of the CDR3 is TGCGCCAGCACCGGTTTGACAGGGGCGGATTACGAGCAGTACTTC. This chain connects TRBV5-1 to TRBJ2-7; TRBD1 agrees at 8 bases. This CDR3 is built from 15 residues. The V gene's germline CDR1 is SGHRS and CDR2 YFSETQ. V lost 6 bases to trimming and J lost 4 bases; unmatched junction nucleotides: 12.

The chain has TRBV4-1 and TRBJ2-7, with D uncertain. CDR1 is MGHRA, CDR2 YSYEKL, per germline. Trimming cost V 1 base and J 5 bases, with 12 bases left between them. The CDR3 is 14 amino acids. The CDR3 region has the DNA TGCGCCAGCAGCCAAGGTCGGCCGCTCGACGAGCAGTACTTC. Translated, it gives CASSQGRPLDEQYF.

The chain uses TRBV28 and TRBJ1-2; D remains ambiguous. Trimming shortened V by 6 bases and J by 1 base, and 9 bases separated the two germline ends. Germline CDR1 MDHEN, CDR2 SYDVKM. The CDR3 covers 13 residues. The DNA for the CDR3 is TGTGCCAGCAGCCGGCGAAATAACTATGGCTACACCTTC. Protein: CASSRRNNYGYTF.

CDR3 sequence reads: CASSPQGLAEYEQYF. The CDR3 bases are TGTGCCAGCAGCCCCCAGGGACTAGCGGAATACGAGCAGTACTTC. The chain joins TRBV9 to TRBJ2-7, with 11 positions matching TRBD2. V lost 4 bases to trimming and J lost 4 bases; unmatched junction nucleotides: 7. Germline V lookup: CDR1 SGDLS, CDR2 YYNGEE. The CDR3 has 15 residues.

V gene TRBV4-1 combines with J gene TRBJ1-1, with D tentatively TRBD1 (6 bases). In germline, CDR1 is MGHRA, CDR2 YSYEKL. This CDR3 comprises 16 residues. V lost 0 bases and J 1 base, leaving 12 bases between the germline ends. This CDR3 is CASSQDPGQPNTEAFF. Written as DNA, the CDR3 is TGCGCCAGCAGCCAAGACCCGGGACAACCGAACACTGAAGCTTTCTTT.

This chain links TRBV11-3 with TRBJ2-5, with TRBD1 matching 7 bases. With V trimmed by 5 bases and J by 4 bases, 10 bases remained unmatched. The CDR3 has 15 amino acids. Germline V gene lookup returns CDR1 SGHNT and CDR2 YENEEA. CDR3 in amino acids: CASSPETGWRETQYF. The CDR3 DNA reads TGTGCCAGCAGCCCCGAGACAGGGTGGAGAGAGACCCAGTACTTC.

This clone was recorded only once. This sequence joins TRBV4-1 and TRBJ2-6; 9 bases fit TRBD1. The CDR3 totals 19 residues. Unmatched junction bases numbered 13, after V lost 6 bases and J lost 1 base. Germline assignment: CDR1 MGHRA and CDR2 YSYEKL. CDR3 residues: CASREVWGQGGSGANVLTF. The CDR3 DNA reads TGCGCCAGCAGGGAGGTGTGGGGACAGGGAGGGTCTGGGGCCAACGTCCTGACTTTC.

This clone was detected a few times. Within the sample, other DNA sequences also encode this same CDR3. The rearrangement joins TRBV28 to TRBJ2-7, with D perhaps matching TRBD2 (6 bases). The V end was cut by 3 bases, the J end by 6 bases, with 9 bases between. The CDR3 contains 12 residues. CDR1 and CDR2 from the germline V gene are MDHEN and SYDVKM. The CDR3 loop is CASSLGGGEQYF. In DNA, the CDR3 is TGTGCCAGCAGTTTGGGGGGAGGCGAGCAGTACTTC.

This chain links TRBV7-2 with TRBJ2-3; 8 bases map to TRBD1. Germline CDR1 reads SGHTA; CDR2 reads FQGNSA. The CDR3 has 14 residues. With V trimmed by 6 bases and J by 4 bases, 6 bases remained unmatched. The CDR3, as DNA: TGTGCCAGCAGTCAAGACAGGGGTCCAGATACGCAGTATTTT. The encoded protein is CASSQDRGPDTQYF. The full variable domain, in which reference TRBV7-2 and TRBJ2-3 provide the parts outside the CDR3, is GAGVSQSPSNKVTEKGKDVELRCDPISGHTALYWYRQSLGQGLEFLIYFQGNSAPDKSGLPSDRFSAERTGGSVSTLTIQRTQQEDSAVYLCASSQDRGPDTQYFGPGTRLTVL.

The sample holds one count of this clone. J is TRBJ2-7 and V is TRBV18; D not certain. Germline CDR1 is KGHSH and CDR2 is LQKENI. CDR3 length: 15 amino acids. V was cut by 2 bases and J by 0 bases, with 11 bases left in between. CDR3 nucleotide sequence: TGTGCCAGCTCACCAGACGCCAAAGCCTCCTACGAGCAGTACTTC. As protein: CASSPDAKASYEQYF.

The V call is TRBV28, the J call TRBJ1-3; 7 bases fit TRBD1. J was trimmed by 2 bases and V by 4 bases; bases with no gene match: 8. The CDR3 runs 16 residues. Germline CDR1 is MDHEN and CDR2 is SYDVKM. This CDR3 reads CASSSPGGGTGNTIYF. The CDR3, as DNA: TGTGCCAGCAGTTCGCCAGGGGGAGGCACTGGAAACACCATATATTTT.

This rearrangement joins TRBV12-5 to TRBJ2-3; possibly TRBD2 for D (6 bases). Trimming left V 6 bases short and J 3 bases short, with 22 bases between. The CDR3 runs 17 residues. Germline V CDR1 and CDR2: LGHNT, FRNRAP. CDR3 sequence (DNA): TGTGCTAGTGGCCCCGGAACTAGCTCAAAGGCGACAGATACGCAGTATTTT. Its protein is CASGPGTSSKATDTQYF. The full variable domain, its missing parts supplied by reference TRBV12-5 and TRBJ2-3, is DARVTQTPRHKVTEMGQEVTMRCQPILGHNTVFWYRQTMMQGLELLAYFRNRAPLDDSGMPKDRFSAEMPDATLATLKIQPSEPRDSAVYFCASGPGTSSKATDTQYFGPGTRLTVL.

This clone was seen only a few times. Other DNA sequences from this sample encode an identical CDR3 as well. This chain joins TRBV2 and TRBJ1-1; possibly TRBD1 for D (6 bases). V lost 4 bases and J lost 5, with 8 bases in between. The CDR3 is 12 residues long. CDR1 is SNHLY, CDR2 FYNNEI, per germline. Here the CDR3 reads CASSVGGTEAFF. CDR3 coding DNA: TGTGCCAGCAGTGTAGGGGGAACTGAAGCTTTCTTT. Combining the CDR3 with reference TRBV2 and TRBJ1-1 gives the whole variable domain EPEVTQTPSHQVTQMGQEVILRCVPISNHLYFYWYRQILGQKVEFLVSFYNNEISEKSEIFDDQFSVERPDGSNFTLKIRSTKLEDSAMYFCASSVGGTEAFFGQGTRLTVV.

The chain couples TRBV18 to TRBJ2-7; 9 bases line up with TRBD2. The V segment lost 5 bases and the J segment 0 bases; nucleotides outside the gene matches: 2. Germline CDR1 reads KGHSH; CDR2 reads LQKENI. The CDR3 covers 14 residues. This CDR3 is CASSVSGSSYEQYF. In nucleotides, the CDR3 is TGTGCCAGCTCAGTTAGCGGGAGCTCCTACGAGCAGTACTTC.

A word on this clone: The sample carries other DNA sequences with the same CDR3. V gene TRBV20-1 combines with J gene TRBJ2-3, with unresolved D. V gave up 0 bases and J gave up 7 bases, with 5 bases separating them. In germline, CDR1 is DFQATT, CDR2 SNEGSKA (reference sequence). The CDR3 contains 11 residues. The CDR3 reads CSARDSYTQYF. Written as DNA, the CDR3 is TGCAGTGCTAGAGACTCGTATACGCAGTATTTT.

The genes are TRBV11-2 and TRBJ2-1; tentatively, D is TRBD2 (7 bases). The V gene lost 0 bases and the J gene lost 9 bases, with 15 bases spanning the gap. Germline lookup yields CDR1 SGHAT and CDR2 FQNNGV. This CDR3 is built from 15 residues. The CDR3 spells CASSLEPGRGGEQFF. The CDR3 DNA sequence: TGTGCCAGCAGCTTAGAGCCAGGGAGGGGGGGTGAGCAGTTCTTC.

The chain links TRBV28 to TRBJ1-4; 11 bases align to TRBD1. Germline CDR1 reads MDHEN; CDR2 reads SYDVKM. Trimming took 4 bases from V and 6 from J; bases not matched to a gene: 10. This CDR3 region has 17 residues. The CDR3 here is CASSSGQGAAIDEKLFF. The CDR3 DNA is TGTGCCAGCAGTTCCGGACAGGGGGCAGCTATTGATGAAAAACTGTTTTTT.

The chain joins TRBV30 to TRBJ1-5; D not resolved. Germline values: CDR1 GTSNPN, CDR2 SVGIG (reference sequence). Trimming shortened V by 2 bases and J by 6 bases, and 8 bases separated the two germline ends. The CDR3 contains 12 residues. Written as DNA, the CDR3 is TGTGCCTGGAGTAAAGGGAGTCAGCCCCAGCATTTT. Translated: CAWSKGSQPQHF.

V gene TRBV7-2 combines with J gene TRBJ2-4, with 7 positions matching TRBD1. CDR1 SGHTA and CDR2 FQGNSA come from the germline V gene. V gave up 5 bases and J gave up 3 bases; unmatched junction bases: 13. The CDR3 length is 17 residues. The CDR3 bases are TGTGCCAGCAGCCCTCAGAGAATGACAGGGTACAAAAACATTCAGTACTTC. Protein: CASSPQRMTGYKNIQYF.

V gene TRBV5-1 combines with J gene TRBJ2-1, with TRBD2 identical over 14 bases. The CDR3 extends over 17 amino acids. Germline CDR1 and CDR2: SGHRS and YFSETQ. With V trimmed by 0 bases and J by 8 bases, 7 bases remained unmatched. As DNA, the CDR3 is TGCGCCAGCAGCTTGGTGACTAGCGGGAGGGCCCTAGATGAGCAGTTCTTC. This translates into CASSLVTSGRALDEQFF.

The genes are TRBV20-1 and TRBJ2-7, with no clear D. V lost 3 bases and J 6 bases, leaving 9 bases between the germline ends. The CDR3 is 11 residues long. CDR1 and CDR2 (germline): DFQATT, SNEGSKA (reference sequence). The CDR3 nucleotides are TGCAGTGCTAGTCGCGGAACCGAGCAGTACTTC. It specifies CSASRGTEQYF.

CDR3 coding DNA: TGTGCCAGCAGTGGGGCAGGTCATCAGCCCCAGCATTTT. Its translation is CASSGAGHQPQHF. The chain has TRBV2 and TRBJ1-5; D uncertain. The V end was cut by 4 bases, the J end by 5 bases, with 9 bases between. The CDR3 loop spans 13 amino acids. CDR1 is SNHLY, CDR2 FYNNEI, per germline.

The CDR3 spells CASRPLDRVQYEQYF. The CDR3 DNA reads as TGTGCCAGCAGACCACTCGACAGGGTTCAGTACGAGCAGTACTTC. The chain uses TRBV28 and TRBJ2-7; the match to TRBD1 covers 7 bases. The trim removed 6 bases at V and 4 bases at J, leaving 12 bases unmatched. The CDR3 sequence is 15 residues long. From germline, CDR1 is MDHEN and CDR2 SYDVKM. Combining the CDR3 with reference TRBV28 and TRBJ2-7 gives the whole variable domain DVKVTQSSRYLVKRTGEKVFLECVQDMDHENMFWYRQDPGLGLRLIYFSYDVKMKEKGDIPEGYSVSREKKERFSLILESASTNQTSMYLCASRPLDRVQYEQYFGPGTRLTVT.

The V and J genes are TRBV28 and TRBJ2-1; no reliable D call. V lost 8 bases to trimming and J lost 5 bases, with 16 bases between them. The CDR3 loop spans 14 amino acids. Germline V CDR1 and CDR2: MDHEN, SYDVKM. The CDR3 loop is CASAPRPSDNEQFF. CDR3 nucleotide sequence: TGTGCCAGCGCCCCTCGTCCATCCGACAATGAGCAGTTCTTC.

The DNA of the CDR3 is TGTGCCAGCAGCGTGCGGACGGGGATGGTGGAGACCCAGTACTTC. Encoded protein: CASSVRTGMVETQYF. This sequence joins TRBV9 and TRBJ2-5; perhaps TRBD2 as D (5 bases). Between the trimmed V and J ends, which lost 2 bases and 5 bases, there was a span of 16 bases. Germline lookup yields CDR1 SGDLS and CDR2 YYNGEE. CDR3 length equals 15 residues.

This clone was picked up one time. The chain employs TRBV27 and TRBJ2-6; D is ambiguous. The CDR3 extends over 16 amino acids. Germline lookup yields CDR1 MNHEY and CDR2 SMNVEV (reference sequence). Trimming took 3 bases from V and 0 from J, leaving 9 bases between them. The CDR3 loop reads CASSLSASSGANVLTF. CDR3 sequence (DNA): TGTGCCAGCAGTTTGTCGGCGAGCTCTGGGGCCAACGTCCTGACTTTC.